This T cell receptor beta chain is drawn from a study of T cells in Graves' hyperthyroidism and ophthalmopathy. General observations from the study: Ophthalmopathy could be told apart from stable hyperthyroidism with a 13 V-J model.

Trimming took off 1 base at V and 7 bases at J, with 19 bases between the two ends. Germline V gene sequence: CDR1 SGHAT, CDR2 FQDESV (reference sequence). The CDR3 runs 16 residues. Among ophthalmopathy patients, the Clinical Activity Score reached at least 3, the NOSPECS grade reached at least 4, and duration remained under 3 months. TCR beta CDR3 region amplification was performed from RNA transcripts. HTBI primers drove first-round RT-PCR of the TCR CDR3. TCRdb re-called the multiplex PCR reads through MiXCR, storing one row per CDR3 protein. The repertoire has about 600,000 distinct CDR3 sequences, more than 15% of them found once; the top ten carry roughly 3%. This clonotype came up many times. Its antigen is not known.

The sample was blood. The chain has TRBV11-1 and TRBJ1-2; D is unclear. This sequence was found in a middle-aged woman with Graves' ophthalmopathy. The CDR3 DNA sequence: TGTGCCAGCAGCTTAGTTTCGTCGGGCTCAGCTCTTGGCTACACCTTC. Translating gives CASSLVSSGSALGYTF.